A selection of T cell receptor beta chains follows, all from one sample in a study of T-cell memory formation after mild COVID-19. TCRdb fed the 5' RACE reads into MiXCR, producing one record per CDR3 protein. The table lists roughly 49,000 distinct CDR3 sequences, 25% to 35% of them singletons. Sequencing used PBMCs or a T cell subset sorted from them (not recorded which). Receptors were obtained from a man between 18 and 35 years old who had mild COVID-19 (a few samples of this study predate the infection). Cell type and time point are not known. The CDR3 runs from the conserved cysteine through the conserved F or W. The D gene is left open where the match is weak. Rows may omit the clone size; those that give it use once, few, many or a size class.

d_gene	v_gene	j_gene	abundance	CDR3aa	CDR3nt
-	TRBV7-9	TRBJ1-4	-	CASSSRRGTTNEKLFF	TGTGCCAGCAGCTCCCGTCGGGGTACAACTAATGAAAAACTGTTTTTT
-	TRBV2	TRBJ1-5	few	CASTGLGNQPQHF	TGTGCCAGCACCGGACTTGGCAATCAGCCCCAGCATTTT
TRBD1	TRBV18	TRBJ1-5	-	CASSAGQGDQPQHF	TGTGCCAGCTCAGCGGGACAGGGGGATCAGCCCCAGCATTTT
-	TRBV4-1	TRBJ2-1	few	CASRLANEQFF	TGCGCCAGCAGACTAGCCAATGAGCAGTTCTTC
-	TRBV5-1	TRBJ1-2	-	CASSLRGGVNGYTF	TGCGCCAGCAGCTTGAGGGGTGGTGTAAATGGCTACACCTTC
-	TRBV10-2	TRBJ2-1	-	CASLQGNEQFF	TGCGCCAGCTTACAGGGAAATGAGCAGTTCTTC
-	TRBV6-5	TRBJ2-6	many	CASSYSGGSGANVLTF	TGTGCCAGCAGTTACTCGGGGGGTTCTGGGGCCAACGTCCTGACTTTC
-	TRBV5-5	TRBJ1-5	-	CASSLGAGASQPQHF	TGTGCCAGCAGCTTGGGCGCAGGGGCTTCGCAGCCCCAGCATTTT
-	TRBV15	TRBJ1-3	-	CATSRPERNTIYF	TGTGCCACCAGCAGACCAGAGAGGAACACCATATATTTT
TRBD1	TRBV4-1	TRBJ1-5	-	CASSQAPGQGYQPQHF	TGCGCCAGCAGCCAAGCGCCGGGACAGGGATATCAGCCCCAGCATTTT
TRBD1	TRBV6-2/TRBV6-3	TRBJ2-7	few	CASSQNRGHEQYF	TGTGCCAGCAGTCAGAACAGGGGGCACGAGCAGTACTTC
TRBD1	TRBV7-9	TRBJ1-5	once	CASSLDRGSGQPQHF	TGTGCCAGCAGCTTAGACAGGGGGTCCGGTCAGCCCCAGCATTTT
-	TRBV7-6	TRBJ2-1	few	CASSLVRGHGEQFF	TGTGCCAGCAGCTTAGTCAGGGGCCATGGTGAGCAGTTCTTC
TRBD2	TRBV20-1	TRBJ2-3	many	CSASSGGHTQYF	TGCAGTGCTAGTAGCGGGGGGCATACGCAGTATTTT
-	TRBV6-4	TRBJ1-5	few	CASSDLVFCNQPQHF	TGTGCCAGCAGTGACTTGGTATTTTGCAATCAGCCCCAGCATTTT
-	TRBV9	TRBJ2-1	-	CASSGELSYNEQFF	TGTGCCAGCAGCGGGGAACTCTCCTACAATGAGCAGTTCTTC
-	TRBV12-3/TRBV12-4	TRBJ2-3	-	CASSRTITDTQYF	TGTGCCAGCAGCAGGACTATAACAGATACGCAGTATTTT
TRBD1	TRBV3-1	TRBJ2-5	-	CASSQDPGGETQYF	TGTGCCAGCAGCCAAGATCCAGGGGGAGAGACCCAGTACTTC
-	TRBV7-9	TRBJ2-5	-	CASSFPDTEGGETQYF	TGTGCCAGCAGCTTCCCGGACACCGAAGGCGGGGAGACCCAGTACTTC
-	TRBV12-5	TRBJ2-7	few	CASGTGSSYEQYF	TGTGCTAGTGGTACGGGGAGCTCCTACGAGCAGTACTTC
-	TRBV7-3	TRBJ2-1	-	CASSLGQGLYNEQFF	TGTGCCAGCAGCTTAGGTCAGGGCCTGTACAATGAGCAGTTCTTC
-	TRBV7-9	TRBJ2-3	-	CASSFEGTDTQYF	TGTGCCAGCAGCTTCGAGGGCACAGATACGCAGTATTTT
-	TRBV24-1	TRBJ1-5	-	CATSAEQPQHF	TGTGCCACCAGTGCGGAGCAGCCCCAGCATTTT
TRBD1	TRBV12-3/TRBV12-4	TRBJ2-7	-	CASSLTRGFDEQYF	TGTGCCAGCAGTTTAACCAGGGGGTTTGACGAGCAGTACTTC
-	TRBV12-3/TRBV12-4	TRBJ2-5	-	CASSLVQQETQYF	TGTGCCAGCAGTTTGGTACAGCAAGAGACCCAGTACTTC
-	TRBV12-3/TRBV12-4	TRBJ2-1	-	CASSPRGISYNEQFF	TGTGCCAGCAGTCCCCGGGGGATTTCCTACAATGAGCAGTTCTTC
-	TRBV7-9	TRBJ1-2	-	CASSPRDEYGYTF	TGTGCCAGCAGCCCGAGGGATGAGTATGGCTACACCTTC